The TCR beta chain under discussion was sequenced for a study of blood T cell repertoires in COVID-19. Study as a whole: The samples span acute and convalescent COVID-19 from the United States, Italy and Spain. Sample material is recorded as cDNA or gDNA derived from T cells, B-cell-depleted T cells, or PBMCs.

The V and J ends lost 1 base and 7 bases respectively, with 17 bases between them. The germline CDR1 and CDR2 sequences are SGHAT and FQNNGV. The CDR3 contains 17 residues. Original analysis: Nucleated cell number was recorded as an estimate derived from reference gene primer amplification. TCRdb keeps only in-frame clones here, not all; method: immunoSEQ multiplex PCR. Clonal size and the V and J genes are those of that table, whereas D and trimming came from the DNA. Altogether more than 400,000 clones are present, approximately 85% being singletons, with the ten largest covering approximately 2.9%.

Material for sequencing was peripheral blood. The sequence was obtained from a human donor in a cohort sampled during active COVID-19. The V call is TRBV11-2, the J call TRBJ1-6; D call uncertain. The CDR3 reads CASSLVGGRIGNSPLHF. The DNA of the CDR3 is TGTGCCAGCAGCTTAGTGGGAGGTCGGATTGGAAATTCACCCCTCCACTTT.